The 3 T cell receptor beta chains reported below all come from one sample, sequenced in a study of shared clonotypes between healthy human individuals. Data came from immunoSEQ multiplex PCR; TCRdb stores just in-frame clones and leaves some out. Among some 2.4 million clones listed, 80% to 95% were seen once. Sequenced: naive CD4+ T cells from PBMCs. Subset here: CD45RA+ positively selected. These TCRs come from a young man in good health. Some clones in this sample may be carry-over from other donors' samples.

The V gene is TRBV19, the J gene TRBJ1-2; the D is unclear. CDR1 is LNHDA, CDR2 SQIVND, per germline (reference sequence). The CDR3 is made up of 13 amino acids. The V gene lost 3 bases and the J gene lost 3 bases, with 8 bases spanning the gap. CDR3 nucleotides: TGTGCCAGTAGTATTGGCAGTTACTATGGCTACACCTTC. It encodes CASSIGSYYGYTF.

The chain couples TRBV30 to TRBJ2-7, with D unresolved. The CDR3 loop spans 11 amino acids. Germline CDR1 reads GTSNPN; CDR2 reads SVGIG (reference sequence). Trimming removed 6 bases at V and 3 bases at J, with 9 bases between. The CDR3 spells CACLQSYEQYF. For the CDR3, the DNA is TGTGCCTGCCTTCAGAGCTACGAGCAGTACTTC.

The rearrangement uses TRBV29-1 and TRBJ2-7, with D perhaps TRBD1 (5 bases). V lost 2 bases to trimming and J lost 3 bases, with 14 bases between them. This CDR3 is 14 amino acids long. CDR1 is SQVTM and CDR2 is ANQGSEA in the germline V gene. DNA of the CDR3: TGCAGCGTTGAATTTTCCCGAGACAGCTACGAGCAGTACTTC. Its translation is CSVEFSRDSYEQYF.